The clone carrying this T cell receptor (beta chain) appeared a few times. The record originates from a study of somatic mutations in cytotoxic T cells in rheumatoid arthritis. Study background: Blood (roughly 33 ml EDTA) from each patient was taken right after diagnosis, before any treatment.

Sequenced by immunoSEQ multiplex PCR; TCRdb stores in-frame clones only, minus some. In the table there are under 13,000 clones, approximately 71% of which are singletons. V was trimmed by 3 bases and J by 6 bases, leaving 13 bases between them. The CDR3 runs to 14 residues. Per the germline V gene, CDR1 is SGDLS and CDR2 is YYNGEE. Source material: CD8+ T cells sorted from blood. The TCR was taken from an adult with rheumatoid arthritis. The J gene is TRBJ2-1, the V gene TRBV9, with a tentative D call TRBD2 (6 bases). CDR3 sequence: CASSALLAANEQFF. In nucleotides, the CDR3 is TGTGCCAGCAGCGCCCTACTAGCTGCCAATGAGCAGTTCTTC. The full variable domain, its missing parts supplied by reference TRBV9 and TRBJ2-1, is DSGVTQTPKHLITATGQRVTLRCSPRSGDLSVYWYQQSLDQGLQFLIQYYNGEERAKGNILERFSAQQFPDLHSELNLSSLELGDSALYFCASSALLAANEQFFGPGTRLTVL.